The next 26 T cell receptor beta chains were all read from a single sample in a study of PD-1 blockade in classical Hodgkin lymphoma. All patients experienced relapse after autologous stem cell transplantation, and brentuximab vedotin exposure was variable. Sequencing used immunoSEQ multiplex PCR; TCRdb keeps in-frame clones, though not all of them. The table shows around 91,000 clones, with around 81% occurring only once. The specimen comprised peripheral blood mononuclear cells (PBMCs), sampled before the second cycle of nivolumab. All receptors come from a human donor with classical Hodgkin lymphoma.

The V gene is TRBV27, the J gene TRBJ1-6, with 8 bases identical to TRBD1. Germline lookup yields CDR1 MNHEY and CDR2 SMNVEV (reference sequence). V trimming: 6 bases; J trimming: 7 bases; junction bases outside the gene matches: 5. CDR3 length equals 14 residues. In DNA, the CDR3 is TGTGCCAGCAGAATCGACAGGGGCAATTCACCCCTCCACTTT. Translated: CASRIDRGNSPLHF.

The chain employs TRBV6-1 and TRBJ2-7; D remains ambiguous. The CDR3 consists of 10 residues. Germline CDR1 reads MNHNS; CDR2 reads SASEGT. Trimming stripped 8 bases from V and 3 bases from J, with 5 bases between. The CDR3 region has the DNA TGTGCCAGCCTATACTACGAGCAGTACTTC. This codes for CASLYYEQYF.

J is TRBJ2-7 and V is TRBV6-5; TRBD2 matches at 9 bases. J gave up 1 base and V 0 bases, and 1 base lay outside the gene matches. Germline CDR1 and CDR2: MNHEY and SVGAGI. The CDR3 is made up of 15 amino acids. The DNA for the CDR3 is TGTGCCAGCAGTTACTCTACTAGCGGGTCCTACGAGCAGTACTTC. Residues: CASSYSTSGSYEQYF.

V and J are TRBV5-8 and TRBJ2-2; D uncertain. V gave up 4 bases and J gave up 4 bases, with 8 bases separating them. CDR1 is SGHTS, CDR2 YDEGEE, per germline. This CDR3 has 13 residues. The CDR3 loop reads CASSLWATGELFF. DNA of the CDR3: TGTGCCAGCAGCCTCTGGGCCACCGGGGAGCTGTTTTTT.

J is TRBJ2-5 and V is TRBV7-9; TRBD2 matches at 8 bases. Germline V CDR1 and CDR2: SEHNR, FQNEAQ (reference sequence). The junction had 9 bases not matched to a gene; V was cut back by 5 bases and J by 4 bases. CDR3 size: 15 residues. CDR3 DNA sequence: TGTGCCAGCAGCCCCGCGGGGGGAGGGACAGAGACCCAGTACTTC. This sequence encodes CASSPAGGGTETQYF.

V and J are TRBV10-3 and TRBJ2-3; TRBD2 matches 7 bases. V trimming: 9 bases; J trimming: 2 bases; junction bases outside the gene matches: 8. The germline V gene has CDR1 ENHRY and CDR2 SYGVKD. The CDR3 is 14 residues long. DNA for the CDR3: TGTGCCATTCTCCATAGCGGGCTCACAGATACGCAGTATTTT. Protein sequence: CAILHSGLTDTQYF.

Concerning this clone itself: Other DNA sequences within the sample encode an identical CDR3. V is TRBV9 and J is TRBJ2-2, with 7 bases fitting TRBD2. This CDR3 contains 15 residues. CDR1 is SGDLS, CDR2 YYNGEE, per germline. After removal of 0 bases from V and 4 bases from J, the junction contained 3 bases not matched to a gene. As DNA, the CDR3 is TGTGCCAGCAGCGTAGAAACGGGAGGCACCGGGGAGCTGTTTTTT. As protein: CASSVETGGTGELFF.

V usage is TRBV11-2 and J usage is TRBJ2-1, with 7 bases matching TRBD2. The CDR3 totals 12 residues. Per the germline V gene, CDR1 is SGHAT and CDR2 is FQNNGV. V shed 5 bases, J shed 10 bases, and the junction held 5 bases outside the gene matches. CDR3 in DNA: TGTGCCAGCAGCCCTACTAGCGCGGAGCAGTTCTTC. This sequence encodes CASSPTSAEQFF. Filled out from reference TRBV11-2 and TRBJ2-1, the complete variable domain reads EAGVAQSPRYKIIEKRQSVAFWCNPISGHATLYWYQQILGQGPKLLIQFQNNGVVDDSQLPKDRFSAERLKGVDSTLKIQPAKLEDSAVYLCASSPTSAEQFFGPGTRLTVL.

V is TRBV29-1 and J is TRBJ1-1, with 8 positions matching TRBD1. CDR1 is SQVTM, CDR2 ANQGSEA, per germline. The CDR3 totals 11 residues. V trimming: 8 bases; J trimming: 5 bases; junction bases outside the gene matches: 4. The CDR3 region has the DNA TGCAGCATGTACAGGGGGACTGAAGCTTTCTTT. Translating gives CSMYRGTEAFF.

J is TRBJ1-3 and V is TRBV15; no firm D call. Per the germline V gene, CDR1 is LNHNV and CDR2 is YYDKDF (reference sequence). There are 13 residues in the CDR3. Trimming left V 2 bases short and J 4 bases short, with 6 bases between. The CDR3, as DNA: TGTGCCACCAGCAGACCAACGGGAAACACCATATATTTT. Its translation is CATSRPTGNTIYF.

The chain combines TRBV7-2 with TRBJ2-7, with D possibly TRBD2 on 6 matching bases. Between the trimmed V and J ends, which lost 2 bases and 2 bases, there was a span of 10 bases. CDR1 is SGHTA and CDR2 is FQGNSA in the germline V gene. The CDR3 sequence is 14 residues long. CDR3 DNA sequence: TGTGCCAGCAGCTTAAAGGGACTCACCTACGAGCAGTACTTC. Its translation is CASSLKGLTYEQYF. The whole variable domain, filled in from reference TRBV7-2 and TRBJ2-7, reads GAGVSQSPSNKVTEKGKDVELRCDPISGHTALYWYRQSLGQGLEFLIYFQGNSAPDKSGLPSDRFSAERTGGSVSTLTIQRTQQEDSAVYLCASSLKGLTYEQYFGPGTRLTVT.

This clone has more than one count but fewer than ten. DNA for the CDR3: TGTGCCAGCAGCCCCGACAGGGCGGAACAGCCCCAGCATTTT. This translates into CASSPDRAEQPQHF. This chain connects TRBV5-5 to TRBJ1-5, with 7 bases matching TRBD1. The germline CDR1 and CDR2 sequences are SGHKS and YYEKEE (reference sequence). Unmatched junction bases numbered 8, after V lost 4 bases and J lost 7 bases. The CDR3 runs 14 residues.

The chain's CDR3 is CASRGLGNTGELFF. As DNA, the CDR3 is TGTGCCAGCAGGGGACTAGGGAACACCGGGGAGCTGTTTTTT. The chain employs TRBV6-1 and TRBJ2-2; 8 bases are shared with TRBD2. This CDR3 comprises 14 residues. The trim removed 6 bases at V and 1 base at J, leaving 1 base unmatched. Looked up from germline, CDR1 is MNHNS and CDR2 is SASEGT.

The J gene is TRBJ2-7, the V gene TRBV10-3; D not resolved. V lost 0 bases, J lost 0 bases, and 12 bases lay in between. CDR3 length: 16 residues. Germline CDR1 reads ENHRY; CDR2 reads SYGVKD. The CDR3 coding sequence is TGTGCCATCAGTGAGTCGGCTCGGTGGGCCTCCTACGAGCAGTACTTC. It yields the protein CAISESARWASYEQYF.

The table lists this clone with a few counts. The chain carries TRBV5-4 and TRBJ2-7; D perhaps matches TRBD2 (6 bases). CDR1 SGHNT and CDR2 YYREEE come from the germline V gene (reference sequence). This CDR3 has 13 amino acids. With 4 bases removed from V and 7 bases from J, the gap between germline ends came to 15 bases. The CDR3 region has the DNA TGTGCCAGCAGCCTCACTGGGGGGAAGGAGCAGTACTTC. Translated, it gives CASSLTGGKEQYF.

The chain carries TRBV11-2 and TRBJ2-2; D not certain. Germline values: CDR1 SGHAT, CDR2 FQNNGV. The CDR3 runs 16 residues. V lost 1 base and J lost 4, with 13 bases in between. The CDR3 DNA reads TGTGCCAGCAGCTTAGTAGTAACAGTTCTCACCGGGGAGCTGTTTTTT. Amino acid sequence: CASSLVVTVLTGELFF.

This clone was seen only a few times. V gene TRBV5-6 combines with J gene TRBJ1-1; perhaps TRBD1 as D (5 bases). The germline gives CDR1 SGHDT, CDR2 YYEEEE. V was cut by 0 bases and J by 8 bases, with 17 bases left in between. The CDR3 covers 15 residues. CDR3 loop: CASSLGPSGEGEAFF. CDR3 bases: TGTGCCAGCAGCTTGGGCCCCTCGGGGGAAGGAGAAGCTTTCTTT.

This chain joins TRBV19 and TRBJ2-7; D is undetermined. The CDR3 sequence is 10 residues long. The V end was cut by 6 bases, the J end by 3 bases, with 3 bases between. Germline-derived CDR1 and CDR2 are LNHDA and SQIVND (reference sequence). CDR3 sequence: CASRDYEQYF. CDR3 sequence (DNA): TGTGCCAGTAGGGACTACGAGCAGTACTTC.

This clone has a handful of counts. The chain recombines TRBV2 with TRBJ1-5; D is unresolved. Germline V CDR1 and CDR2: SNHLY, FYNNEI. V lost 4 bases to trimming and J lost 4 bases, with 8 bases between them. This CDR3 comprises 13 residues. In nucleotides, the CDR3 is TGTGCCAGCAGTGGGCAGGCAAATCAGCCCCAGCATTTT. Amino acid sequence: CASSGQANQPQHF.

This clone occurred a few times. The CDR3 loop is CASSQETAGRPFF. The CDR3 DNA sequence: TGCGCCAGCAGCCAAGAGACGGCGGGCCGGCCGTTCTTC. The V call is TRBV4-1, the J call TRBJ2-1, with a possible D match to TRBD2 (5 bases). In germline, CDR1 is MGHRA, CDR2 YSYEKL. This CDR3 has 13 amino acids. V was trimmed by 0 bases and J by 15 bases, leaving 15 bases between them.

Comments on this clone: Other nucleotide sequences from this sample produce the same CDR3. The chain recombines TRBV14 with TRBJ1-1; D is unresolved. V lost 0 bases and J 4 bases, leaving 6 bases between the germline ends. The CDR3 length is 13 residues. In germline, CDR1 is SGHDN, CDR2 FVKESK. This chain's CDR3 is CASSQDPVTEAFF. CDR3 nucleotide sequence: TGTGCCAGCAGCCAAGATCCTGTCACTGAAGCTTTCTTT.

V usage is TRBV30 and J usage is TRBJ1-6; D uncertain. The CDR3 sequence is 12 residues long. The V end lost 0 bases, the J end lost 12 bases, and 9 bases lay between the germline ends. Germline V gene sequence: CDR1 GTSNPN, CDR2 SVGIG (reference sequence). Here the CDR3 DNA reads TGTGCCTGGAGTGTCTCTGGTGGACCCCTCCACTTT. It is translated as CAWSVSGGPLHF.

The gene calls are TRBV5-5 and TRBJ1-1, with 8 bases that match TRBD1. Germline V gives CDR1 SGHKS, CDR2 YYEKEE (reference sequence). V lost 0 bases and J lost 1; bases outside the gene matches: 5. The CDR3 runs to 16 residues. CDR3 region: CASSLDPGGKNTEAFF. The CDR3 DNA follows: TGTGCCAGCAGCTTGGACCCAGGGGGCAAGAACACTGAAGCTTTCTTT. The entire variable domain, with the rest obtained from reference TRBV5-5 and TRBJ1-1, is as follows: DAGVTQSPTHLIKTRGQQVTLRCSPISGHKSVSWYQQVLGQGPQFIFQYYEKEERGRGNFPDRFSARQFPNYSSELNVNALLLGDSALYLCASSLDPGGKNTEAFFGQGTRLTVV.

The chain joins TRBV29-1 to TRBJ1-5; possibly TRBD1 for D (6 bases). Trimming cost V 4 bases and J 0 bases, with 10 bases left between them. This CDR3 has 14 residues. Germline CDR1 is SQVTM and CDR2 is ANQGSEA. The CDR3 sequence is CSVVSGASNQPQHF. In DNA form, the CDR3 reads TGCAGCGTTGTCTCGGGGGCTAGCAATCAGCCCCAGCATTTT.

The chain has TRBV7-2 and TRBJ1-1; TRBD1 agrees at 10 bases. Germline lookup yields CDR1 SGHTA and CDR2 FQGNSA. The CDR3 covers 14 residues. J lost 1 base, V lost 5 bases, and 1 base had no gene match. The CDR3 loop is CASSRDRGNTEAFF. The CDR3 DNA is TGTGCCAGCAGCCGGGACAGGGGGAACACTGAAGCTTTCTTT.

This clone was observed once. CDR3 nucleotides: TGCGCCAGCAGAGCCGGGGGTAGCGGGGACACCGGGGAGCTGTTTTTT. Protein: CASRAGGSGDTGELFF. The chain uses TRBV5-1 and TRBJ2-2; TRBD2 matches at 8 bases. The V segment lost 5 bases and the J segment 3 bases; nucleotides outside the gene matches: 9. Looked up from germline, CDR1 is SGHRS and CDR2 is YFSETQ. The CDR3 spans 16 residues.